These T cell receptor beta chains were read from a single sample in a study of T cells in Graves' hyperthyroidism and ophthalmopathy. TCRdb reprocessed the multiplex PCR reads via MiXCR and lists one record per CDR3 protein. Of around 620,000 distinct CDR3 sequences listed, 11% to 15% are singletons. Input material: blood. These TCRs come from a woman aged 18-29 years with Graves' ophthalmopathy. Both conserved end residues are part of each CDR3. Each record gives: clone size, J gene, V gene, D gene, CDR3 protein, CDR3 DNA. A D gene is named only where the DNA matches it firmly. Some rows mark clone size as missing; the rest say once, few, many or name a class of expanded clone.

clone_size: many; j_call: TRBJ1-6; v_call: TRBV13; d_call: -; cdr3_aa: CASRFLGGNSPLHF; cdr3_nt: TGTGCCAGCAGGTTCCTGGGAGGTAATTCACCCCTCCACTTT
clone_size: many; j_call: TRBJ1-4; v_call: TRBV20-1; d_call: -; cdr3_aa: CSTHRAGGDEKLFF; cdr3_nt: TGCAGTACCCATAGAGCGGGGGGCGATGAAAAACTGTTTTTT
clone_size: many; j_call: TRBJ2-7; v_call: TRBV12-3/TRBV12-4; d_call: -; cdr3_aa: CASSYSRGHEQYF; cdr3_nt: TGTGCCAGCAGTTACTCCAGAGGCCACGAGCAGTACTTC
clone_size: many; j_call: TRBJ2-3; v_call: TRBV18; d_call: TRBD2; cdr3_aa: CASSPETSEDTQYF; cdr3_nt: TGTGCCAGCTCACCAGAGACTAGCGAAGATACGCAGTATTTT
clone_size: few; j_call: TRBJ1-2; v_call: TRBV12-3/TRBV12-4; d_call: TRBD1; cdr3_aa: CASSLFGTGNGYTF; cdr3_nt: TGTGCCAGCAGTTTATTCGGGACAGGGAACGGCTACACCTTC
clone_size: few; j_call: TRBJ2-2; v_call: TRBV3-1; d_call: TRBD2; cdr3_aa: CASSQYAPGTSLIGELFF; cdr3_nt: TGTGCCAGCAGCCAATACGCGCCCGGGACTAGCCTAATCGGGGAGCTGTTTTTT
clone_size: -; j_call: TRBJ2-3; v_call: TRBV7-6; d_call: -; cdr3_aa: CASSPLRSSTDTQYF; cdr3_nt: TGTGCCAGCAGCCCGTTAAGGAGTAGCACAGATACGCAGTATTTT
clone_size: many; j_call: TRBJ2-1; v_call: TRBV4-3; d_call: -; cdr3_aa: CASSITVYNEQFF; cdr3_nt: TGCGCCAGCAGTATAACAGTCTACAATGAGCAGTTCTTC
clone_size: -; j_call: TRBJ1-2; v_call: TRBV5-8; d_call: -; cdr3_aa: CASSPGTGGIDYGYTF; cdr3_nt: TGTGCCAGCAGCCCCGGGACTGGGGGTATAGACTATGGCTACACCTTC
clone_size: few; j_call: TRBJ2-1; v_call: TRBV6-1; d_call: TRBD2; cdr3_aa: CASRVTSGRNEQFF; cdr3_nt: TGTGCCAGCAGGGTCACTAGCGGGCGGAATGAGCAGTTCTTC
clone_size: -; j_call: TRBJ2-3; v_call: TRBV18; d_call: -; cdr3_aa: CASSPPRAGGADTQYF; cdr3_nt: TGTGCCAGCTCACCACCGCGGGCAGGGGGGGCAGATACGCAGTATTTT
clone_size: many; j_call: TRBJ2-5; v_call: TRBV6-2/TRBV6-3; d_call: -; cdr3_aa: CASTRDGPTPETQYF; cdr3_nt: TGTGCCAGCACCCGTGATGGCCCTACACCCGAGACCCAGTACTTC
clone_size: -; j_call: TRBJ2-7; v_call: TRBV4-3; d_call: -; cdr3_aa: CASSQDRGRAREQYF; cdr3_nt: TGCGCCAGCAGCCAAGACCGCGGCAGGGCTCGAGAGCAGTACTTC
clone_size: many; j_call: TRBJ2-7; v_call: TRBV11-2; d_call: TRBD2; cdr3_aa: CASSLMTSGYEQYF; cdr3_nt: TGTGCCAGCAGCTTAATGACTAGCGGCTACGAGCAGTACTTC
clone_size: many; j_call: TRBJ1-5; v_call: TRBV6-1; d_call: -; cdr3_aa: CASTGQGNQPQHF; cdr3_nt: TGTGCCAGCACAGGGCAGGGCAATCAGCCCCAGCATTTT
clone_size: many; j_call: TRBJ1-6; v_call: TRBV27; d_call: -; cdr3_aa: CASSGDFREGGSPLHF; cdr3_nt: TGTGCCAGCAGTGGGGACTTTAGGGAAGGAGGGTCACCCCTCCACTTT
clone_size: many; j_call: TRBJ2-3; v_call: TRBV30; d_call: -; cdr3_aa: CAWSIVGEFDTQYF; cdr3_nt: TGTGCCTGGAGTATAGTGGGGGAGTTTGATACGCAGTATTTT
clone_size: once; j_call: TRBJ2-2; v_call: TRBV7-9; d_call: -; cdr3_aa: CASSPWDGNTGGLFF; cdr3_nt: TGTGCCAGCAGCCCTTGGGACGGAAACACCGGGGGGCTGTTTTTT